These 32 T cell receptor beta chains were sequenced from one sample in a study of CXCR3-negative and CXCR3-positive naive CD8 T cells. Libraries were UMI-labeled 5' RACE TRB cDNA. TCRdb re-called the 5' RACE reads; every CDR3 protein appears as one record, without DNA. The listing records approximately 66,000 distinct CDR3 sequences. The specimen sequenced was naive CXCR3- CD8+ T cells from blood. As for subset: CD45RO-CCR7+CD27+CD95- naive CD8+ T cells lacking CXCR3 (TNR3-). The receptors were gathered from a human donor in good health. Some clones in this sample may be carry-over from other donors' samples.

CDR3 amino acids: CASSSEQRIATYYGYTF. This chain connects TRBV7-9 to TRBJ1-2; there is no DNA to check the TCRdb D call of TRBD1. This CDR3 is built from 17 residues. Germline values: CDR1 SEHNR, CDR2 FQNEAQ (reference sequence).

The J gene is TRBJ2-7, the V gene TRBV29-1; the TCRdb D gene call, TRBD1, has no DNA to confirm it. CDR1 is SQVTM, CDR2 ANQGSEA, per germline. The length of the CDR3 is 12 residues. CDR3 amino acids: CSVGQGNWEQYF.

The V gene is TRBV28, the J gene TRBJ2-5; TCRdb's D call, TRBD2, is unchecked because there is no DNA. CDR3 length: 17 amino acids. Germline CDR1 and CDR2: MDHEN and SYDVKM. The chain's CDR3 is CASSINLSGGFQETQYF.

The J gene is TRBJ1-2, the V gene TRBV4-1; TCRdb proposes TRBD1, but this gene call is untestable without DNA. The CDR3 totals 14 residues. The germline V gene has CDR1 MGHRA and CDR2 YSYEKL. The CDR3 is CASSPRQGDYGYTF.

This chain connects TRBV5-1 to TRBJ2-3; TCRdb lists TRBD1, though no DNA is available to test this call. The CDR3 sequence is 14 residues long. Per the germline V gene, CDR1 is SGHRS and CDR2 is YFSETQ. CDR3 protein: CASNPGANTDTQYF. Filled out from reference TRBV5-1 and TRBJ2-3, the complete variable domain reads KAGVTQTPRYLIKTRGQQVTLSCSPISGHRSVSWYQQTPGQGLQFLFEYFSETQRNKGNFPGRFSGRQFSNSRSEMNVSTLELGDSALYLCASNPGANTDTQYFGPGTRLTVL.

The CDR3 is CSVAPGHDGYTF. The chain links TRBV29-1 to TRBJ1-2; as DNA is missing, the TRBD1 call by TCRdb cannot be tested. Germline CDR1 reads SQVTM; CDR2 reads ANQGSEA. The CDR3 has 12 amino acids.

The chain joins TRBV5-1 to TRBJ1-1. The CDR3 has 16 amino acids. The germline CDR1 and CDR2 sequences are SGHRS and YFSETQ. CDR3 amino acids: CASSRTVGVSNTEAFF.

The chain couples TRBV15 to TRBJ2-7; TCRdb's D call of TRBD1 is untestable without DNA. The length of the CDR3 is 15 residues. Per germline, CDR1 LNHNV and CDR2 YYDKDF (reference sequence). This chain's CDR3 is CATSRYRDSSYEQYF.

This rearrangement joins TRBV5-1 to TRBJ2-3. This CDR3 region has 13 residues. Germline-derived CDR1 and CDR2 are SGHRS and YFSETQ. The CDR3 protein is CASSLLKTDTQYF.

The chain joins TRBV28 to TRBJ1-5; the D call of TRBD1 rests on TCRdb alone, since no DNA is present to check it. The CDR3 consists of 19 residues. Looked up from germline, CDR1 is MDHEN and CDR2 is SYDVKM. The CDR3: CASSLLRDRPLISNQPQHF.

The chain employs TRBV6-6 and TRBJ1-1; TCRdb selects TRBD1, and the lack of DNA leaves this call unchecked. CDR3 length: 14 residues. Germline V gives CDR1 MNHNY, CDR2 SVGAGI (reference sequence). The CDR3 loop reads CASSSGIWNTEAFF.

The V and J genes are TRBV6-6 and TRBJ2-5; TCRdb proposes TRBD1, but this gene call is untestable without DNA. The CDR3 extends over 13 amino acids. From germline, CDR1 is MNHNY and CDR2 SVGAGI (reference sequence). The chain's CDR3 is CASSLAGIATQYF.

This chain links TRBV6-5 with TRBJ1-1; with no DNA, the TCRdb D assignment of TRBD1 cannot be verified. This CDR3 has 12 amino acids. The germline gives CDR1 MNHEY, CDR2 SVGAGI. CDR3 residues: CASSYGGTEAFF.

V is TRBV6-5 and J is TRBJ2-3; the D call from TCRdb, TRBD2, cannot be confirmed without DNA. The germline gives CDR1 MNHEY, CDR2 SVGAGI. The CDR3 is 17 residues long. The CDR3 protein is CASSSGTSGGPTDTQYF.

The CDR3 loop reads CASSPTALRGNYGYTF. This rearrangement joins TRBV7-6 to TRBJ1-2. In germline, CDR1 is SGHVS, CDR2 FNYEAQ. The CDR3 sequence is 16 residues long.

This chain's CDR3 is CASRQTSGGTDTQYF. The chain carries TRBV28 and TRBJ2-3; TCRdb's D gene call, TRBD2, goes unchecked for lack of DNA. Germline CDR1 reads MDHEN; CDR2 reads SYDVKM. The CDR3 sequence is 15 residues long. Full variable domain (outside the CDR3, taken from reference TRBV28 and TRBJ2-3): DVKVTQSSRYLVKRTGEKVFLECVQDMDHENMFWYRQDPGLGLRLIYFSYDVKMKEKGDIPEGYSVSREKKERFSLILESASTNQTSMYLCASRQTSGGTDTQYFGPGTRLTVL.

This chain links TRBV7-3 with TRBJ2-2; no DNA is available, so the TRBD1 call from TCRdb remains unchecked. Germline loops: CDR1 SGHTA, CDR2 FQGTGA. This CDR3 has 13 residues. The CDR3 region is CASSLSGAGELFF.

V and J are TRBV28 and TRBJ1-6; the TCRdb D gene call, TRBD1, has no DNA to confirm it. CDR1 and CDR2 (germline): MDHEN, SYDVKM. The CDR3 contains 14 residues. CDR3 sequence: CASGAGQGSSPLHF.

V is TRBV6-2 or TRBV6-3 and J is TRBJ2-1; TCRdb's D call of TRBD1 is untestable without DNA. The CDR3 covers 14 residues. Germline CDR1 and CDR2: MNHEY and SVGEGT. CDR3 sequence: CASSQGSSYNEQFF.

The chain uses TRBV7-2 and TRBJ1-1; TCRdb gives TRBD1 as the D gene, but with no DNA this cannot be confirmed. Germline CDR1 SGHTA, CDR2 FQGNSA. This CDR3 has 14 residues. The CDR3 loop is CASSWGLKNTEAFF.

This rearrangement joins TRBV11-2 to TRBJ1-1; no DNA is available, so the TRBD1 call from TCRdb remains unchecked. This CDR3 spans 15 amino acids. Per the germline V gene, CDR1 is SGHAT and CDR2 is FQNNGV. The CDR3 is CASSQVDRGRTEAFF.

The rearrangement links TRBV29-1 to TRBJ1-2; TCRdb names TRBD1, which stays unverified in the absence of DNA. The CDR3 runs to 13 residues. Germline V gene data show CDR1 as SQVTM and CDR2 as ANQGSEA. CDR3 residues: CSVEARESYGYTF.

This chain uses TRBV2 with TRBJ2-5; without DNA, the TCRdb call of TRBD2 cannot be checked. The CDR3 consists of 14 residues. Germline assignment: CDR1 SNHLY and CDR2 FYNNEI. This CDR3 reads CASSGLAGEETQYF.

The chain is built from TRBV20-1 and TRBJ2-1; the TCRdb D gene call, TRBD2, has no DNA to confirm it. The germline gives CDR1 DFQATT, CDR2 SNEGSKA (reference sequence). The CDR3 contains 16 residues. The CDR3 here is CSARSGGVRDYNEQFF.

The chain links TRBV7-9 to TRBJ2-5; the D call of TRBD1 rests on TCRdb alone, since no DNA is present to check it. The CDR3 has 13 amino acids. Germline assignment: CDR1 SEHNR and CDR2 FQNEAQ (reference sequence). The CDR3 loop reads CASSPKGSETQYF.

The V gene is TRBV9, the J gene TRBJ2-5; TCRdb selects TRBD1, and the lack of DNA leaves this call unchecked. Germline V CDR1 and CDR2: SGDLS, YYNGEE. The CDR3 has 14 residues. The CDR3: CASSGGQPKETQYF. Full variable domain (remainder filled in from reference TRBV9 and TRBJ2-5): DSGVTQTPKHLITATGQRVTLRCSPRSGDLSVYWYQQSLDQGLQFLIQYYNGEERAKGNILERFSAQQFPDLHSELNLSSLELGDSALYFCASSGGQPKETQYFGPGTRLLVL.

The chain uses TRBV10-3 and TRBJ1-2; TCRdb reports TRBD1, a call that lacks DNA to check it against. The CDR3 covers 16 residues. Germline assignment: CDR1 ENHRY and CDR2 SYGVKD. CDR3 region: CAISAGVTGGVNGYTF.

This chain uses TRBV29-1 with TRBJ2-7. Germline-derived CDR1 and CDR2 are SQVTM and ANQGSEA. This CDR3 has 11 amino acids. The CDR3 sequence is CRAVGPYEQYF.

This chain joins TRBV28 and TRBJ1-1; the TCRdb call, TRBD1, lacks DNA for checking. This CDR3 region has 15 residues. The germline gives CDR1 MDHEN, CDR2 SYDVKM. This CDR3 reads CASSLAAGGGTEAFF.

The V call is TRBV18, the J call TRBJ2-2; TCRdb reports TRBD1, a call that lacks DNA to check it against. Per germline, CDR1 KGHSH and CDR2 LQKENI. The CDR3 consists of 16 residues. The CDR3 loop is CASSPTATGPSGELFF.

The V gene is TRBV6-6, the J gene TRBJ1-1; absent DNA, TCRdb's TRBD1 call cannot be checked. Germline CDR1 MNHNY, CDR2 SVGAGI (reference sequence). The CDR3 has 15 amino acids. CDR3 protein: CASSPGTPSGAEAFF.

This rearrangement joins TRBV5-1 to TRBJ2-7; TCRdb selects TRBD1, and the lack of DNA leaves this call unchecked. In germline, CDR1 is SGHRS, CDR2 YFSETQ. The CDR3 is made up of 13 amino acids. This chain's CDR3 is CASSAAPSDEQYF.